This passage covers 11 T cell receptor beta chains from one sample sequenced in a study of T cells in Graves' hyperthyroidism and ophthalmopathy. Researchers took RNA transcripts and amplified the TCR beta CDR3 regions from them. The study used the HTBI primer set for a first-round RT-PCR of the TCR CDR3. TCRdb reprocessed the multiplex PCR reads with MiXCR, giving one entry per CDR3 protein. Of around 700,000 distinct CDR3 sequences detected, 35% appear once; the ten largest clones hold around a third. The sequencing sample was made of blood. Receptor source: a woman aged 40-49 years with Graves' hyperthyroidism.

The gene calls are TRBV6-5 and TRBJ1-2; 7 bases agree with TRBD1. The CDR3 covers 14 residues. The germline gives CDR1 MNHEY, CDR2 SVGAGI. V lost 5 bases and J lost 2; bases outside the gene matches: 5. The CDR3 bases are TGTGCCAGCAGTCACCGGACAGGCAACTATGGCTACACCTTC. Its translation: CASSHRTGNYGYTF.

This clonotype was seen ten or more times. The CDR3 reads CAISEGREGYEQYF. CDR3 DNA: TGTGCCATCAGTGAGGGGCGGGAGGGCTACGAGCAGTACTTC. The chain carries TRBV10-3 and TRBJ2-7; 9 bases map to TRBD2. Germline trimming cut 2 bases from V and 3 bases from J; bases unmatched to any gene: 2. Per the germline V gene, CDR1 is ENHRY and CDR2 is SYGVKD. This CDR3 is built from 14 residues.

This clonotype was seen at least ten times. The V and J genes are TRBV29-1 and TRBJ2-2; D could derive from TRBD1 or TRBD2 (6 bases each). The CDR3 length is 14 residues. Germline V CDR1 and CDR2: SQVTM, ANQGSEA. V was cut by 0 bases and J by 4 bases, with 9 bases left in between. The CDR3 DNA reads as TGCAGCGTTGAAGACAGGGGAGGCACCGGGGAGCTGTTTTTT. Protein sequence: CSVEDRGGTGELFF.

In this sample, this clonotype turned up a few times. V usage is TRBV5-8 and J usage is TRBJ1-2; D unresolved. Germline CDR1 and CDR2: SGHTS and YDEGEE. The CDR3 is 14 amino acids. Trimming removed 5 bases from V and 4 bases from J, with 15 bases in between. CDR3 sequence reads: CASSYDGDLYGYTF. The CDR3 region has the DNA TGTGCCAGCAGTTACGACGGAGACCTCTATGGCTACACCTTC.

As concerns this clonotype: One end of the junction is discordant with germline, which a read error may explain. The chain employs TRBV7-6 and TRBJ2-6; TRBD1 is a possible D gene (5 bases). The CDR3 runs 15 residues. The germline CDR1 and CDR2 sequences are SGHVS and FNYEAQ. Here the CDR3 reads CASSLSRSGASVLTF. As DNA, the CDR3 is TGTGCCAGCAGCTTATCCCGCTCTGGGGCCAGCGTCCTGACTTTC. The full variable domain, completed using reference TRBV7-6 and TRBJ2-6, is GAGVSQSPRYKVTKRGQDVALRCDPISGHVSLYWYRQALGQGPEFLTYFNYEAQQDKSGLPNDRFSAERPEGSISTLTIQRTEQRDSAMYRCASSLSRSGASVLTFGAGSRLTVL.

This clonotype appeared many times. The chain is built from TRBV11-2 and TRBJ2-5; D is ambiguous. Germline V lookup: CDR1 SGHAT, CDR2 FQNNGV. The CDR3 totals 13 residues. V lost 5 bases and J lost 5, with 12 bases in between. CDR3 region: CASSPSVPETQYF. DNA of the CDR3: TGTGCCAGCAGCCCCTCGGTTCCCGAGACCCAGTACTTC.

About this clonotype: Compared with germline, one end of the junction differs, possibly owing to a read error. The CDR3 spells CASSYPRTGNERQPQHF. The CDR3 coding sequence is TGTGCCAGCAGTTACCCCAGGACAGGGAATGAACGACAGCCCCAGCACTTT. This sequence joins TRBV6-6 and TRBJ1-5, with TRBD1 matching over 8 bases. Germline assignment: CDR1 MNHNY and CDR2 SVGAGI (reference sequence). This CDR3 spans 17 amino acids.

The CDR3 protein is CASSSMVGRKLFF. For the CDR3, the DNA is TGTGCCAGCAGCTCGATGGTTGGGCGAAAACTGTTTTTT. The chain couples TRBV7-2 to TRBJ1-4; D gene ambiguous. CDR1 and CDR2 from the germline V gene are SGHTA and FQGNSA. This CDR3 is built from 13 residues. The germline V and J ends were trimmed by 4 bases and 10 bases, with 13 bases remaining between them.

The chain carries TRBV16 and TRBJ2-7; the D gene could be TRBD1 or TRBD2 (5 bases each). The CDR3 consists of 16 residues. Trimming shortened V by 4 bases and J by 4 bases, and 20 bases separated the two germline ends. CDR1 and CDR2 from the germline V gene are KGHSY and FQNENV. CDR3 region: CASSRDPIGTPYEQYF. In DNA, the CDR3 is TGTGCCAGCAGCCGGGACCCCATCGGGACCCCGTACGAGCAGTACTTC.

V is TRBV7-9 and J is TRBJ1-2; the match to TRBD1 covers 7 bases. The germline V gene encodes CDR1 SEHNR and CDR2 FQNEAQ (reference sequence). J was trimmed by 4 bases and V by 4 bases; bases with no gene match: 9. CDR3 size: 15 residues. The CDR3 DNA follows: TGTGCCAGCAGCTACAGGGGCCGTACTTTCTATGGCTACACCTTC. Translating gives CASSYRGRTFYGYTF.

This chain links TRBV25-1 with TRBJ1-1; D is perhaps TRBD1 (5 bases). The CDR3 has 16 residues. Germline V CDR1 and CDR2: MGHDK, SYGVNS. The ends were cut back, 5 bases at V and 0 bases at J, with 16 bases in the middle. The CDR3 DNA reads TGTGCCAGCAGTTTAGCAGGGAAGTCGGTGAACACTGAAGCTTTCTTT. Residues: CASSLAGKSVNTEAFF.